The clone carrying this T cell receptor beta chain was counted at least ten times. Its antigen is as yet unknown. The data derive from a study of neurological immune-mediated disorders. General observations from the study: HTLV-1-associated myelopathy ranked highest for TCR clonal expansion and multiple sclerosis lowest, beneath healthy controls.

V was trimmed by 6 bases and J by 9 bases, leaving 23 bases between them. The CDR3 is 15 amino acids. Germline V gene lookup returns CDR1 SGHTA and CDR2 FQGNSA. Unsorted libraries were derived from 2 million PBMCs stored at -80 C. TCRdb redid the calling of the 5' RACE reads with MiXCR, one entry per CDR3 protein. The data contain 130,000 or so distinct CDR3 sequences, roughly 3.2% of them seen just once; the ten biggest clones take up 1.3%. This rearrangement joins TRBV7-2 to TRBJ1-1; possible D gene TRBD1, 5 bases. The specimen was PBMCs. This TCR was recovered from a woman in her thirties with multiple sclerosis. This chain's CDR3 is CASRPNTGRGKKAFF. CDR3 in DNA: TGTGCCAGCAGGCCTAACACGGGACGGGGGAAAAAAGCTTTCTTT.